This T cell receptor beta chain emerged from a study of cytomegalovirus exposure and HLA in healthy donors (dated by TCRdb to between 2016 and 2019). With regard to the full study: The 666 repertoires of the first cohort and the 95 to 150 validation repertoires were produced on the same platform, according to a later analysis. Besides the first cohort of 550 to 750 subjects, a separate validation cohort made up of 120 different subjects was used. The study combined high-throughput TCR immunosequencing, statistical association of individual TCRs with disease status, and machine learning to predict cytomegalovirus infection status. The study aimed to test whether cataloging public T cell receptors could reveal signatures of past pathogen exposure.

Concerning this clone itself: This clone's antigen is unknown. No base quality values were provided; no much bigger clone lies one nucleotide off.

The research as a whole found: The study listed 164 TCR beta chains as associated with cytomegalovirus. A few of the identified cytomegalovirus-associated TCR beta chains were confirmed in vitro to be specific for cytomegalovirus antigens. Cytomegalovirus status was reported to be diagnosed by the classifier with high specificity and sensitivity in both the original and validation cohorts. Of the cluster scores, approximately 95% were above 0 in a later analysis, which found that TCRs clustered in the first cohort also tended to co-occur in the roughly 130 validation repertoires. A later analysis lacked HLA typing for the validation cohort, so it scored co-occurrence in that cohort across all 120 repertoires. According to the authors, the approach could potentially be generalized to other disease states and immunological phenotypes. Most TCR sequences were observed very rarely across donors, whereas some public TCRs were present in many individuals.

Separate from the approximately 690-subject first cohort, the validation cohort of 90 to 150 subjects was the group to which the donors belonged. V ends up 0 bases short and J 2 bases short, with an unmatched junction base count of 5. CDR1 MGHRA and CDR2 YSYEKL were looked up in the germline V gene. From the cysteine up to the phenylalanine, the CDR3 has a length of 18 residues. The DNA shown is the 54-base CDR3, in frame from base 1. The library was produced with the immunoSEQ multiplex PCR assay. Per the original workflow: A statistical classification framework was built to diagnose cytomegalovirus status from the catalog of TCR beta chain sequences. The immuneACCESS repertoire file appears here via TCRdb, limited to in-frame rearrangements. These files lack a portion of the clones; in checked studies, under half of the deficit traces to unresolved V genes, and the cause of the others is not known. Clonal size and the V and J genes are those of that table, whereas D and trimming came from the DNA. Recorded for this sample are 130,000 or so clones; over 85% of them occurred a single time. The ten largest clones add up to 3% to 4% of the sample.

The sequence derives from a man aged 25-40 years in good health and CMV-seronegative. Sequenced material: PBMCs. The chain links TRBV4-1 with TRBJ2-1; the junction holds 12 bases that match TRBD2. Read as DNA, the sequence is TGCGCCAGCAGCCAAGATTATGGGACTAGCGGGCCCTACAATGAGCAGTTCTTC. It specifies CASSQDYGTSGPYNEQFF.